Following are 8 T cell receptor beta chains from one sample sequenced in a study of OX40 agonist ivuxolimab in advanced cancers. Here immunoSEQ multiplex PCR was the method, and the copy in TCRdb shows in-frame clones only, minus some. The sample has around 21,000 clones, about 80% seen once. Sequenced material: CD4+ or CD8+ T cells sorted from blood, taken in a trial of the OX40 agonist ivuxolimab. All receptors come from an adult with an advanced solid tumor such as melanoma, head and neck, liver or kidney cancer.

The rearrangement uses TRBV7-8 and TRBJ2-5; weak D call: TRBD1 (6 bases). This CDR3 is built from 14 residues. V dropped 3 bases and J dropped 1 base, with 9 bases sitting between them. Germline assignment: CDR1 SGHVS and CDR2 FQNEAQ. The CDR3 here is CASSLLTGQETQYF. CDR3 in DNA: TGTGCCAGCAGCTTGTTGACAGGCCAAGAGACCCAGTACTTC.

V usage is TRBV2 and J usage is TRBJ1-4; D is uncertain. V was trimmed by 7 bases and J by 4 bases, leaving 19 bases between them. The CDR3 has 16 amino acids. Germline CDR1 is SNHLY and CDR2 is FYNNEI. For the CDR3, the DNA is TGTGCCAGCAAAGGGATACGAGGTAACGGTAATGAAAAACTGTTTTTT. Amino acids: CASKGIRGNGNEKLFF.

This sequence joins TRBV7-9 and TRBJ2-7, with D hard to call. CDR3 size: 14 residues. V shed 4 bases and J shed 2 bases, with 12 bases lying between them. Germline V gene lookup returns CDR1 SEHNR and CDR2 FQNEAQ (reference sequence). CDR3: CASSSPNSTYEQYF. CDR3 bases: TGTGCCAGCAGCTCCCCCAATTCGACCTACGAGCAGTACTTC.

The CDR3 coding sequence is TGTGCCAGCTCACCACCGGCAGGGCTGGGCACTGAAGCTTTCTTT. The encoded protein is CASSPPAGLGTEAFF. The V gene is TRBV18, the J gene TRBJ1-1, with D tentatively TRBD1 (5 bases). V lost 0 bases and J lost 4, with 12 bases in between. The V gene's germline CDR1 is KGHSH and CDR2 LQKENI. CDR3 size: 15 residues.

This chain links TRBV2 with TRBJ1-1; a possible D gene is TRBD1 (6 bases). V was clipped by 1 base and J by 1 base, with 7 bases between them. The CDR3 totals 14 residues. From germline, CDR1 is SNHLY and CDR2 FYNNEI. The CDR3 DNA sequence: TGTGCCAGCAGTGAAGGGGACAAGAACACTGAAGCTTTCTTT. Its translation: CASSEGDKNTEAFF.

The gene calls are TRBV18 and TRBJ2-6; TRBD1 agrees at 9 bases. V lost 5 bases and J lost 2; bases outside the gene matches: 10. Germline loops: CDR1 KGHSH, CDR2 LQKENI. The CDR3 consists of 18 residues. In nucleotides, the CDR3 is TGTGCCAGCTCAGGGGGACAGGGTGCCCTCCCTGGGGCCAACGTCCTGACTTTC. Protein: CASSGGQGALPGANVLTF.

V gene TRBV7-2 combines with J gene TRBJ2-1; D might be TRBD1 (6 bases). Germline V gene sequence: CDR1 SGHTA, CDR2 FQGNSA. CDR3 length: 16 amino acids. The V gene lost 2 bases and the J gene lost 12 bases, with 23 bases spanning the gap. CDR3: CASSLLLTGVYDVQFF. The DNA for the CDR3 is TGTGCCAGCAGCTTACTACTGACAGGCGTTTACGATGTGCAGTTCTTC.

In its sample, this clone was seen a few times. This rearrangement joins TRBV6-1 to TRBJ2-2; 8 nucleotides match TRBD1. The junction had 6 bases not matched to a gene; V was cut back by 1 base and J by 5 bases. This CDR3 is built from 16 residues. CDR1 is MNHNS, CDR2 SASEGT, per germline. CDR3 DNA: TGTGCCAGCAGTGAAGATCCGGGACAGGCAACCGGGGAGCTGTTTTTT. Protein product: CASSEDPGQATGELFF.